These 10 T cell receptor beta chains originate from one sample sequenced in a study of Ad26.COV2.S vaccination and SARS-CoV-2 variants. Treatment defined: roughly 20 received Ad26.COV2.S at low or high dose, single or two shots; about 5 received placebo; per-sample allocation not given. Sampling was performed 63 days after the first vaccine or placebo injection. The assay was immunoSEQ multiplex PCR, and TCRdb's table has in-frame clones only and misses some. Here the sample spans about 350,000 clones, more than 85% being singletons. The source material was peripheral blood, sampled in a trial of Ad26.COV2.S vaccine versus placebo. These receptor sequences come from a person between 18 and 60 years old who received the Ad26.COV2.S COVID-19 vaccine or a placebo.

This clone was seen a single time. The V and J genes are TRBV12-3 or TRBV12-4 and TRBJ2-3; D unclear. Trimming took 7 bases from V and 0 from J, leaving 8 bases between them. This CDR3 spans 13 amino acids. CDR3 sequence: CASTTYSTDTQYF. Here the CDR3 DNA reads TGTGCCAGCACAACGTATAGCACAGATACGCAGTATTTT.

The genes are TRBV7-9 and TRBJ1-2, with TRBD1 as a possible D gene (6 bases). The CDR3 has 16 residues. Germline V gene lookup returns CDR1 SEHNR and CDR2 FQNEAQ (reference sequence). V was clipped by 4 bases and J by 4 bases, with 19 bases between them. CDR3 region: CASSSTIATGGYGYTF. The DNA for the CDR3 is TGTGCCAGCAGCTCTACAATCGCGACAGGCGGCTATGGCTACACCTTC.

The chain employs TRBV19 and TRBJ2-6; TRBD1 agrees at 8 bases. The ends lost 5 bases at V and 18 bases at J; junction bases unmatched: 15. Looked up from germline, CDR1 is LNHDA and CDR2 is SQIVND (reference sequence). The CDR3 consists of 14 residues. CDR3 residues: CASSPTPTRGQATF. The CDR3 nucleotides are TGTGCCAGTAGTCCCACTCCGACTCGGGGACAGGCGACTTTC. The complete variable domain, with remaining parts taken from reference TRBV19 and TRBJ2-6, reads DGGITQSPKYLFRKEGQNVTLSCEQNLNHDAMYWYRQDPGQGLRLIYYSQIVNDFQKGDIAEGYSVSREKKESFPLTVTSAQKNPTAFYLCASSPTPTRGQATFGAGSRLTVL.

The CDR3 region is CASSPLDRGPAFF. For the CDR3, the DNA is TGTGCCAGCTCACCATTGGACAGGGGGCCGGCTTTCTTT. V and J are TRBV18 and TRBJ1-1; 11 nucleotides match TRBD1. Per germline, CDR1 KGHSH and CDR2 LQKENI. This CDR3 has 13 residues. The junction had 4 bases not matched to a gene; V was cut back by 2 bases and J by 11 bases.

This chain links TRBV2 with TRBJ2-3, with TRBD1 identical over 11 bases. Germline assignment: CDR1 SNHLY and CDR2 FYNNEI. The CDR3 runs 15 residues. The ends lost 7 bases at V and 3 bases at J; junction bases unmatched: 6. CDR3 residues: CASTGTGGRTDTQYF. CDR3 bases: TGTGCCAGCACCGGGACAGGGGGAAGGACAGATACGCAGTATTTT.

This clone was seen a handful of times. V and J are TRBV6-6 and TRBJ1-1; perhaps TRBD1 as D (6 bases). V was cut by 0 bases and J by 4 bases, with 12 bases left in between. The CDR3 totals 15 residues. CDR1 is MNHNY, CDR2 SVGAGI, per germline (reference sequence). The CDR3 nucleotides are TGTGCCAGCAGTTACTCGTTTAAGGGGGGCACTGAAGCTTTCTTT. It specifies CASSYSFKGGTEAFF.

The chain recombines TRBV27 with TRBJ2-5; TRBD2 matches 11 bases. Germline values: CDR1 MNHEY, CDR2 SMNVEV (reference sequence). The CDR3 contains 16 residues. J gave up 2 bases and V 5 bases, and 7 bases lay outside the gene matches. This chain's CDR3 is CASSQGLAVLQETQYF. CDR3 bases: TGTGCCAGCAGTCAGGGACTAGCGGTCCTACAAGAGACCCAGTACTTC.

The chain carries TRBV5-1 and TRBJ2-6; D might be TRBD2 (6 bases). The CDR3 totals 16 residues. Germline loops: CDR1 SGHRS, CDR2 YFSETQ. V lost 7 bases, J lost 0 bases, and 14 bases lay in between. The CDR3 DNA is TGCGCCAGCGGGGGGATGGAAGGCTCTGGGGCCAACGTCCTGACTTTC. This codes for CASGGMEGSGANVLTF.

The chain employs TRBV13 and TRBJ2-5; 11 bases are a match to TRBD2. The CDR3 extends over 14 amino acids. The J segment lost 3 bases and the V segment lost 6 bases, leaving 3 bases of the junction unmatched. CDR1 PRHDT and CDR2 FYEKMQ come from the germline V gene (reference sequence). Here the CDR3 DNA reads TGTGCCAGCAGGGTTAGCGGGGGGGAAGAGACCCAGTACTTC. Amino acid sequence: CASRVSGGEETQYF.

The chain uses TRBV27 and TRBJ1-1; 7 nucleotides line up with TRBD1. The ends lost 6 bases at V and 1 base at J; junction bases unmatched: 11. CDR1 and CDR2 from the germline V gene are MNHEY and SMNVEV (reference sequence). CDR3 size: 16 residues. DNA for the CDR3: TGTGCCAGCAGACTACTCGCAGGGGGACAGAACACTGAAGCTTTCTTT. Translated, it gives CASRLLAGGQNTEAFF.